This T cell receptor (beta chain) emerged from a study of regulatory T cells in long-lasting Graves disease. The CDR3 totals 13 residues. The V and J ends lost 4 bases and 5 bases respectively, with 9 bases between them. The germline V gene encodes CDR1 SGHDN and CDR2 FVKESK. To make TCR beta libraries, researchers used iRepertoire HTBI primers and Arm-PCR of CDR3 regions. TCRdb re-called the multiplex PCR reads through MiXCR, storing one row per CDR3 protein. The sample yields around 400,000 distinct CDR3 sequences, roughly a sixth seen once. Time point defined: newly diagnosed GD, antithyroid drugs for less than 3 months. Following extraction of RNA from PBMCs, that RNA was used to make the TCR library.

This TCR came from a female donor with Graves disease. The sample consisted of peripheral blood mononuclear cells (PBMCs), taken at new diagnosis, from a patient treated with antithyroid drugs. The rearrangement joins TRBV14 to TRBJ2-1; D ambiguous. The chain's CDR3 is CASSRLGNNEQFF. CDR3 nucleotide sequence: TGTGCCAGCAGCCGTCTGGGAAACAATGAGCAGTTCTTC. The variable domain in full, with the rest retrieved from reference TRBV14 and TRBJ2-1, is EAGVTQFPSHSVIEKGQTVTLRCDPISGHDNLYWYRRVMGKEIKFLLHFVKESKQDESGMPNNRFLAERTGGTYSTLKVQPAELEDSGVYFCASSRLGNNEQFFGPGTRLTVL.